Listed below are T cell receptor beta chains from one sample, sequenced in a study of Ad26.COV2.S vaccination and SARS-CoV-2 variants. The method was immunoSEQ multiplex PCR; TCRdb's version includes in-frame clones alone and lacks a portion of them. This sample yields around 450,000 clones, of which 90% are seen a single time; around 4.5% belongs to the top ten. The specimen comprised peripheral blood, sampled in a trial of Ad26.COV2.S vaccine versus placebo. These receptor sequences come from a person aged 18 to 65 who received the Ad26.COV2.S COVID-19 vaccine or a placebo. The CDR3 runs from the conserved cysteine through the conserved F or W. The D gene is left open where the match is weak. Some rows have no size entry. The others give once, few or many, or a class for an expanded clone.

TRBJ1-1	TRBV7-9	.	.	CASSPDGNTEAFF	TGTGCCAGCAGCCCGGACGGGAACACTGAAGCTTTCTTT
TRBJ1-1	TRBV19	TRBD1	few	CASSSDRGQRGTEAFF	TGTGCCAGTAGTTCAGACAGGGGGCAAAGGGGGACTGAAGCTTTCTTT
TRBJ1-1	TRBV5-1	.	.	CASSLVGPNTEAFF	TGCGCCAGCAGCTTGGTGGGCCCGAACACTGAAGCTTTCTTT
TRBJ1-3	TRBV7-9	.	.	CASSFKVSGNTIYF	TGTGCCAGCAGCTTCAAGGTCTCTGGAAACACCATATATTTT
TRBJ2-3	TRBV11-3	TRBD1	.	CASSLGGGDLTDTQYF	TGTGCCAGCAGCTTAGGAGGGGGCGACCTCACAGATACGCAGTATTTT
TRBJ2-2	TRBV9	.	.	CASSSRQVFTGELFF	TGTGCCAGCAGCTCGAGACAGGTTTTCACCGGGGAGCTGTTTTTT
TRBJ2-7	TRBV19	TRBD2	.	CASSQVGIAGADFYEQYF	TGTGCCAGTAGTCAGGTGGGGATAGCGGGGGCGGACTTCTACGAGCAGTACTTC
TRBJ1-2	TRBV29-1	.	.	CSVEDPDTGYGYTF	TGCAGCGTTGAAGATCCCGACACAGGGTACGGCTACACCTTC
TRBJ2-7	TRBV20-1	.	.	CSARSMDEQYF	TGCAGTGCTAGATCAATGGACGAGCAGTACTTC
TRBJ1-4	TRBV5-5	.	.	CASSPQTAGAVWGKLFF	TGTGCCAGCAGCCCACAGACGGCAGGGGCGGTTTGGGGAAAACTGTTTTTT
TRBJ2-7	TRBV11-2	TRBD2	many	CASKRGTYEQYF	TGTGCCTCGAAGCGGGGGACCTACGAGCAGTACTTC
TRBJ2-5	TRBV11-2	TRBD2	once	CASSSGLAVQETQYF	TGTGCCAGCAGCTCTGGACTAGCGGTCCAAGAGACCCAGTACTTC
TRBJ2-3	TRBV27	TRBD1	once	CASSFRVGLRDRGLTDTQYF	TGTGCCAGCAGTTTTAGGGTGGGACTCCGGGACAGGGGGTTAACAGATACGCAGTATTTT
TRBJ2-2	TRBV24-1	TRBD1	once	CATSAVGTGLRTGELFF	TGTGCCACCAGTGCCGTCGGGACAGGGCTGAGGACCGGGGAGCTGTTTTTT
TRBJ2-1	TRBV3-1/TRBV3-2	TRBD2	.	CASSRGLAGPYNEQFF	TGTGCCAGCAGCCGGGGTTTAGCGGGTCCTTACAATGAGCAGTTCTTC
TRBJ2-5	TRBV28	TRBD2	.	CASSLVGLAKETQYF	TGTGCCAGCAGTCTGGTGGGACTAGCGAAAGAGACCCAGTACTTC
TRBJ1-2	TRBV30	TRBD1	.	CAWSRDRDYGYTF	TGTGCCTGGTCCCGGGACAGGGACTATGGCTACACCTTC
TRBJ2-3	TRBV4-3	.	.	CASSHETVDTQYF	TGCGCCAGCAGCCATGAGACTGTTGATACGCAGTATTTT
TRBJ2-1	TRBV5-1	TRBD2	.	CASSLGREGLSSYNEQFF	TGCGCCAGCAGCTTGGGTCGGGAGGGCCTGAGCTCCTACAATGAGCAGTTCTTC
TRBJ2-1	TRBV15	TRBD2	once	CATSRRAGAYNEQFF	TGTGCCACCAGCAGACGAGCGGGAGCATACAATGAGCAGTTCTTC
TRBJ2-7	TRBV28	.	.	CASSLPGAYEQYF	TGTGCCAGCAGTTTACCGGGCGCCTACGAGCAGTACTTC
TRBJ2-5	TRBV30	TRBD1	few	CAWSAPSGQGAETQYF	TGTGCCTGGAGTGCTCCCTCGGGACAGGGTGCAGAGACCCAGTACTTC